The T cell receptor beta chain under discussion was sequenced for a study of cytomegalovirus exposure and HLA in healthy donors. Comment on this clone: Its antigen is still unknown.

Separation from the roughly 670-subject first cohort characterized the roughly 130-subject validation cohort, to which the donors belonged. General study points: Confirmation in vitro established that three CMV-associated chains were specific for CMV antigens. Cytomegalovirus association was listed for 170 or so TCR beta chains. Subsequent analysis found a tendency for first-cohort TCR clusters to co-occur within the 120 or so validation repertoires.

The table came from immunoSEQ multiplex PCR; TCRdb's copy has only in-frame clones and leaves some out. The repertoire holds around 150,000 clones, 85% to 90% seen once, with approximately 10% in the top ten. V was pared by 5 bases and J by 8 bases, with 15 bases between. The CDR3 length is 13 residues. Germline values: CDR1 GTSNPN, CDR2 SVGIG (reference sequence). The chain couples TRBV30 to TRBJ2-2; D remains ambiguous. Input material: PBMCs. The TCR originated in a woman in her late teens or twenties in good health and CMV-seropositive. The CDR3 DNA reads as TGTGCCTGGTCCAAAACACGGGTGGGGGAGCTGTTTTTT. It yields the protein CAWSKTRVGELFF.